The 18 T cell receptor beta chains below all came from one sample that was sequenced in a study of shared T cell receptors in the human thymus. The assay was immunoSEQ multiplex PCR, and TCRdb's table has in-frame clones only and misses some. The sample includes some 700,000 clones, 80% to 90% seen only once; the top ten take under 0.012%. These data were likewise used in another study, on human thymus T cells.

The sequencing sample was made of thymocytes. The source of these receptors is a girl less than two years old with a congenital heart defect.

V and J are TRBV6-1 and TRBJ1-4, with D possibly being TRBD1 (5 bases). Per germline, CDR1 MNHNS and CDR2 SASEGT. The CDR3 is 17 amino acids. V lost 4 bases, J lost 8 bases, and 23 bases lay in between. CDR3 coding DNA: TGTGCCAGCAGTGGGGGAGGTTCAAGGGGCCTGAAAGAAAAACTGTTTTTT. Its translation: CASSGGGSRGLKEKLFF.

This clone has more than one count but fewer than ten. Other nucleotide sequences in the sample specify the same CDR3. The rearrangement links TRBV27 to TRBJ1-1, with D possibly being TRBD1 (5 bases). The CDR3 has 16 residues. In germline, CDR1 is MNHEY, CDR2 SMNVEV (reference sequence). Trimming took 8 bases from V and 4 from J, leaving 23 bases between them. The CDR3 nucleotides are TGTGCCAGCTTACAAGGGACCGTGGAGGGGACCACTGAAGCTTTCTTT. It translates to CASLQGTVEGTTEAFF.

J is TRBJ2-7 and V is TRBV30, with 7 bases aligning to TRBD1. The germline V gene has CDR1 GTSNPN and CDR2 SVGIG (reference sequence). The CDR3 totals 15 residues. V was clipped by 3 bases and J by 5 bases; unmatched bases: 13. This CDR3 reads CAWSPERQGENEQYF. Written as DNA, the CDR3 is TGTGCCTGGAGCCCAGAGCGACAGGGTGAAAACGAGCAGTACTTC.

In this sample, this clone turned up once. The V and J genes are TRBV19 and TRBJ1-1; D not certain. Per germline, CDR1 LNHDA and CDR2 SQIVND (reference sequence). The CDR3 sequence is 14 residues long. Between the trimmed V and J ends, which lost 5 bases and 0 bases, there was a span of 10 bases. The CDR3 is CASSLQALNTEAFF. CDR3 nucleotide sequence: TGTGCCAGTAGTCTGCAGGCGCTGAACACTGAAGCTTTCTTT.

The V and J genes are TRBV5-1 and TRBJ2-2; 12 positions agree with TRBD1. The CDR3 length is 18 residues. Germline lookup yields CDR1 SGHRS and CDR2 YFSETQ. The trim removed 0 bases at V and 5 bases at J, leaving 8 bases unmatched. In DNA, the CDR3 is TGCGCCAGCAGCTTGGGATGGGGACAGGGGGCGCAGACCGGGGAGCTGTTTTTT. Its protein product is CASSLGWGQGAQTGELFF.

The genes are TRBV14 and TRBJ1-2; weak D call: TRBD1 (5 bases). Trimming took off 0 bases at V and 2 bases at J, with 13 bases between the two ends. The germline V gene has CDR1 SGHDN and CDR2 FVKESK. The CDR3 extends over 16 amino acids. Written as DNA, the CDR3 is TGTGCCAGCAGCCAAGATCCGTGGGGGGGGAACTATGGCTACACCTTC. As protein: CASSQDPWGGNYGYTF.

The chain carries TRBV5-4 and TRBJ1-2, with 8 bases lining up with TRBD1. Germline values: CDR1 SGHNT, CDR2 YYREEE (reference sequence). V lost 3 bases to trimming and J lost 6 bases; unmatched junction nucleotides: 10. This CDR3 comprises 15 residues. CDR3 in DNA: TGTGCCAGCAGCTGGCCGGACAGGGAGAACGATGGCTACACCTTC. Encoded protein: CASSWPDRENDGYTF.

This clone has just a few counts. This sequence joins TRBV19 and TRBJ1-5, with D tentatively TRBD1 (6 bases). The CDR3 consists of 14 residues. Germline-derived CDR1 and CDR2 are LNHDA and SQIVND (reference sequence). V was clipped by 6 bases and J by 6 bases, with 15 bases between them. The CDR3 loop reads CASRNQGLAQPQHF. CDR3 coding DNA: TGTGCCAGTAGAAACCAGGGGTTAGCTCAGCCCCAGCATTTT.

This clone has a handful of counts. The chain is built from TRBV4-2 and TRBJ2-7; D is unclear. Germline V lookup: CDR1 LGHNA, CDR2 YNFKEQ. The germline V and J ends were trimmed by 1 base and 2 bases, with 12 bases remaining between them. The CDR3 has 15 amino acids. In DNA form, the CDR3 reads TGTGCCAGCAGCCAAGTCCCCGCTAGAGCCTACGAGCAGTACTTC. Its protein product is CASSQVPARAYEQYF.

This sequence joins TRBV5-1 and TRBJ2-5; 9 bases agree with TRBD2. Germline V gene sequence: CDR1 SGHRS, CDR2 YFSETQ. The CDR3 has 17 residues. The V and J ends lost 4 bases and 4 bases, in that order; junction bases with no gene match: 14. The CDR3 DNA is TGCGCCAGCAGCCGGACTGGCGGGGGGGCCTTACGAGAGACCCAGTACTTC. It yields the protein CASSRTGGGALRETQYF.

The chain has TRBV11-2 and TRBJ1-2; 8 bases are shared with TRBD1. The germline gives CDR1 SGHAT, CDR2 FQNNGV. The ends lost 7 bases at V and 6 bases at J; junction bases unmatched: 19. The length of the CDR3 is 17 residues. CDR3 in DNA: TGTGCCAGCATCCCATGGGGACAAGACAGGGGTCGAGATGGCTACACCTTC. Amino acid sequence: CASIPWGQDRGRDGYTF.

This chain uses TRBV20-1 with TRBJ2-3; no clear D. Trimming shortened V by 3 bases and J by 4 bases, and 2 bases separated the two germline ends. Germline CDR1 DFQATT, CDR2 SNEGSKA (reference sequence). The CDR3 totals 10 residues. The CDR3 DNA follows: TGCAGTGCTAGCGCAGATACGCAGTATTTT. Translation gives CSASADTQYF.

The gene calls are TRBV29-1 and TRBJ1-4; the match to TRBD1 covers 12 bases. The CDR3 has 17 amino acids. Losses at the gene ends were 4 bases for V and 4 bases for J; bases not matched to a gene: 10. Germline loops: CDR1 SQVTM, CDR2 ANQGSEA. The CDR3 sequence: CSVGRDRGREDNEKLFF. The CDR3 DNA reads TGCAGCGTTGGGAGGGACAGGGGGCGGGAGGATAATGAAAAACTGTTTTTT. The complete variable domain, with remaining parts taken from reference TRBV29-1 and TRBJ1-4, reads SAVISQKPSRDICQRGTSLTIQCQVDSQVTMMFWYRQQPGQSLTLIATANQGSEATYESGFVIDKFPISRPNLTFSTLTVSNMSPEDSSIYLCSVGRDRGREDNEKLFFGSGTQLSVL.

The rearrangement uses TRBV6-6 and TRBJ1-2; D remains ambiguous. Germline assignment: CDR1 MNHNY and CDR2 SVGAGI (reference sequence). Trimming pared 3 bases from V and 3 bases from J, leaving 14 bases between. The CDR3 length is 15 residues. The CDR3 sequence: CASSYTASDDYGYTF. CDR3 nucleotide sequence: TGTGCCAGCAGTTATACGGCTAGTGACGACTATGGCTACACCTTC.

The chain employs TRBV18 and TRBJ1-2; D might be TRBD1 (5 bases). The CDR3 covers 19 residues. CDR1 and CDR2 (germline): KGHSH, LQKENI. V was pared by 4 bases and J by 0 bases, with 24 bases between. CDR3 in DNA: TGTGCCAGCTCACGGGGGGGAGCGTCGTCCGTAACACCTAACTATGGCTACACCTTC. The encoded protein is CASSRGGASSVTPNYGYTF.

This clone is a singleton in its sample. The chain couples TRBV5-6 to TRBJ2-3; 11 bases fit TRBD1. This CDR3 contains 15 residues. V dropped 7 bases and J dropped 5; count of bases not matched to a gene: 9. Germline CDR1 reads SGHDT; CDR2 reads YYEEEE. The CDR3 sequence: CASCPGTGGGDTQYF. In DNA, the CDR3 is TGTGCCAGCTGTCCCGGGACAGGGGGTGGAGATACGCAGTATTTT.

V usage is TRBV12-5 and J usage is TRBJ1-5, with TRBD1 as a possible D gene (6 bases). V gave up 6 bases and J gave up 1 base, with 10 bases separating them. In germline, CDR1 is LGHNT, CDR2 FRNRAP. CDR3 length: 14 residues. The CDR3 DNA follows: TGTGCTAGTGGGGTAGGACAGAGCAATCAGCCCCAGCATTTT. The encoded protein is CASGVGQSNQPQHF. The full variable domain, its missing parts supplied by reference TRBV12-5 and TRBJ1-5, is DARVTQTPRHKVTEMGQEVTMRCQPILGHNTVFWYRQTMMQGLELLAYFRNRAPLDDSGMPKDRFSAEMPDATLATLKIQPSEPRDSAVYFCASGVGQSNQPQHFGDGTRLSIL.

This clone was detected a few times. The J gene is TRBJ1-1, the V gene TRBV19; maybe TRBD1 (6 bases). Germline loops: CDR1 LNHDA, CDR2 SQIVND (reference sequence). The V and J ends lost 6 bases and 1 base respectively, with 24 bases between them. The CDR3 contains 18 residues. The CDR3 nucleotides read TGTGCCAGTAGATCCTTAGGGGGTTCCCGAATAAAGAACACTGAAGCTTTCTTT. As protein: CASRSLGGSRIKNTEAFF.